This T cell receptor beta chain was observed in a study of cytomegalovirus exposure and HLA in healthy donors. The donors were members of the validation cohort comprising roughly 130 subjects, separate from the approximately 630-subject first cohort. The CDR3 runs to 16 residues. V shed 6 bases and J shed 1 base, with 13 bases lying between them. Germline values: CDR1 LNHDA, CDR2 SQIVND (reference sequence). TCRdb's copy holds only in-frame clones and misses some; the assay was immunoSEQ multiplex PCR. There are some 130,000 clones in the sample; 85% to 90% occur only once, and 0.95% to 1.5% lies in the top ten.

This TCR was recovered from a woman younger than 30 in good health and CMV-seronegative. What was sequenced was PBMCs. This chain links TRBV19 with TRBJ1-6; the D gene is possibly TRBD1 (5 bases). The CDR3 DNA is TGTGCCAGTAGCCCTATTGCAGGGTCCTATAATTCACCCCTCCACTTT. This gives the protein CASSPIAGSYNSPLHF.